This note documents a single T cell receptor (beta chain) sequence. The target antigen is unknown. The CDR3 extends over 15 amino acids. Germline CDR1 is DFQATT and CDR2 is SNEGSKA (reference sequence). With 0 bases removed from V and 5 bases from J, the gap between germline ends came to 17 bases. These data originate in a study of vaccination and CD4 T cells after COVID-19. For the study at large: Two doses of either BNT162b2 or mRNA-1273 vaccine were given to participants. Points from the study as a whole: It was found that, in convalescent patients, 304 of 307 vaccine-specific clones were spike mono-reactive. In convalescent patients, a median 86.3% of post-vaccine SARS-CoV-2-reactive clones appeared only after vaccination.

Treatment denoted: approximately 11-day PBMC culture with coronavirus spike peptide pools or control peptides (ViraFEST assay). In the ViraFEST assay, peptide-pool expansion preceded TCR sequencing of expanded clonotypes. The Oncomine TCR Beta short-read assay was applied to DNA of cultured CD4+ T cells. Via MiXCR, TCRdb re-called the PCR reads, giving one row per CDR3 protein. Among about 15,000 distinct CDR3 sequences, approximately 35% were seen once, and the ten largest hold roughly a third. The origin of this receptor is a human donor with COVID-19. V usage is TRBV20-1 and J usage is TRBJ2-7, with D maybe TRBD1 (7 bases). Material for sequencing was cultured CD4+ T cells from blood. CDR3 DNA: TGCAGTGCTAGAGATCTCGGCAGGGGGGCGAACGAGCAGTACTTC. Its translation is CSARDLGRGANEQYF.